The present TCR beta chain was sequenced within a study of T-cell memory formation after mild COVID-19. The CDR3 has 13 amino acids. The V gene's germline CDR1 is DFQATT and CDR2 SNEGSKA (reference sequence). Comments on this clonotype: Germline is not matched at one junction end, which may reflect a read error.

TCRdb reprocessed the 5' RACE reads with MiXCR, giving one entry per CDR3 protein. The profile shows 250,000 or so distinct CDR3 sequences, more than 15% of them singletons. The J gene is TRBJ2-4, the V gene TRBV20-1; TRBD1 or TRBD2 may be the D gene (5 bases each). Sequenced input: PBMCs or a T cell subset sorted from them (not recorded which). This receptor was identified in a man younger than 30 who had mild COVID-19 (a few samples of this study predate the infection). Cell type and time point are not known. DNA for the CDR3: TGCAGTGCGGGGACGGGACCGAAAATCATTCAGTACTTC. It is translated as CSAGTGPKIIQYF.